The rows below give T cell receptor beta chains drawn from one sample of a study of CD8 T cells in ankylosing spondylitis. TCRdb ran MiXCR on the 5' RACE reads and lists one entry per CDR3 protein. The table lists 200,000 to 250,000 distinct CDR3 sequences, about 10% of them singletons, with 21% in the top ten. The specimen was blood, either unsorted or a sorted T cell fraction (not recorded which). The receptors originated from a male donor with ankylosing spondylitis or in good health (not recorded which). The CDR3 runs from the conserved cysteine through the conserved F or W. Fields, in order: clone size, J gene, D gene, V gene, CDR3 DNA, CDR3 protein. A D gene is named only where the DNA matches it firmly. Clone size is not always given. Where it is, it says once, few, many or a class for expanded clones.

>many|TRBJ2-5|.|TRBV7-9
TGTGCCAGCAACTACGGGCGCCGGGGGGCTGAAGAGACCCAGTACTTC
CASNYGRRGAEETQYF
>few|TRBJ2-7|.|TRBV5-5
TGTGCCAGCAGCGCAGATCGGGGGTACTACGAGCAGTACTTC
CASSADRGYYEQYF
>many|TRBJ2-1|.|TRBV20-1
TGCAGTGCTAGTAAACTCTCCCTCTCCTACAATGAGCAGTTCTTC
CSASKLSLSYNEQFF
>many|TRBJ2-3|.|TRBV20-1
TGCAGTGCTAGAGGACAGTACACAGATACGCAGTATTTT
CSARGQYTDTQYF
>many|TRBJ2-5|TRBD2|TRBV5-6
TGTGCCAGCAGCTCCCGACTAGCGGGGGCGCAAGAGACCCAGTACTTC
CASSSRLAGAQETQYF
>many|TRBJ1-1|.|TRBV29-1
TGCAGCGTTGATGAAGGAGGGCGGAACACTGAAGCTTTCTTT
CSVDEGGRNTEAFF
>many|TRBJ2-5|.|TRBV5-5
TGTGCCAGCAGCCCATCCCCACCGGGCCCAGAGACCCAGTACTTC
CASSPSPPGPETQYF
>many|TRBJ2-1|TRBD2|TRBV18
TGTGCCAGCTCACCCGGACTAGCGGGTAACAATGAGCAGTTCTTC
CASSPGLAGNNEQFF
>.|TRBJ2-1|.|TRBV9
TGTGCCAGCAGCGTAGATTGGGGGGGCGCCTCCAATGAGCAGTTCTTC
CASSVDWGGASNEQFF
>many|TRBJ1-5|.|TRBV29-1
TGCAGCGTTCGGGAGGGGCTCCAGCCCCAGCATTTT
CSVREGLQPQHF
>.|TRBJ2-1|TRBD2|TRBV7-9
TGTGCCAGCAGCCCCGGAGCGACTAGCGCTGAGCAGTTCTTC
CASSPGATSAEQFF
>few|TRBJ2-1|.|TRBV9
TGTGCCAGCAGCCTCCACGGTGGGGGTGGGGATGAGCAGTTCTTC
CASSLHGGGGDEQFF
>many|TRBJ2-3|.|TRBV6-5
TGTGCCAGCAGTTACTCAGTGCCCACAGATACGCAGTATTTT
CASSYSVPTDTQYF
>many|TRBJ2-3|TRBD1|TRBV11-2
TGTGCCAGCAGCTTAGGGGTGGGACAGGAGAGCACAGATACGCAGTATTTT
CASSLGVGQESTDTQYF
>many|TRBJ2-5|TRBD2|TRBV6-1
TGTGCCAGCAGCTGGACTAGCGGGTTAGAAGAGACCCAGTACTTC
CASSWTSGLEETQYF
>.|TRBJ1-2|.|TRBV4-2
TGTGCCAGCAGCCAAGATGGGGCGGGCCACTATGGCTACACCTTC
CASSQDGAGHYGYTF
>many|TRBJ2-1|.|TRBV5-1
TGCGCCAGCAGCGCGACAGCGACAGGCTCCTACAATGAGCAGTTCTTC
CASSATATGSYNEQFF
>many|TRBJ2-7|.|TRBV18
TGTGCCAGCCACACAGACGGGCCCTACGAGCAGTACTTC
CASHTDGPYEQYF
>many|TRBJ2-3|TRBD2|TRBV5-1
TGCGCCAGCAGCCCTCCTAGCGAACCCGGCGGGGGGGGTACGCAGTATTTT
CASSPPSEPGGGGTQYF
>many|TRBJ2-7|TRBD1|TRBV4-2
TGTGCCAGCAGCTATACGGGACAGACCACCGAGCAGTACTTC
CASSYTGQTTEQYF
>many|TRBJ2-3|TRBD1|TRBV7-9
TGTGCCAGCAAACAGGGGGAACATACGCAGTATTTT
CASKQGEHTQYF
>.|TRBJ1-5|.|TRBV19
TGTGCCAGTAACCCCTACGACGGCAATCAGCCCCAGCATTTT
CASNPYDGNQPQHF
>few|TRBJ1-5|.|TRBV12-3/TRBV12-4
TGTGCCAGCAGTCCTCGGGTTATGAGCAATCAGCCCCAGCATTTT
CASSPRVMSNQPQHF
>many|TRBJ1-5|.|TRBV12-5
TGTGCTAGTGGCCCCGATAGCAATCAGCCCCAGCATTTT
CASGPDSNQPQHF
>many|TRBJ2-5|.|TRBV28
TGTGCCAGCAGTTTAAACGGCCAGGGGAACCAAGAGACCCAGTACTTC
CASSLNGQGNQETQYF
>many|TRBJ2-1|TRBD2|TRBV5-1
TGCGCCAGCAGCTTGGACGCTAGCGGGGGATACAATGAGCAGTTCTTC
CASSLDASGGYNEQFF
>few|TRBJ2-1|.|TRBV24-1
TGTGCCACCAGTGACGAAAACGGGCACTACAATGAGCAGTTCTTC
CATSDENGHYNEQFF
>many|TRBJ2-7|TRBD1|TRBV28
TGTGCCAGCTACGGGACAGGGGGGTCCTACGAGCAGTACTTC
CASYGTGGSYEQYF
>.|TRBJ1-1|TRBD1|TRBV20-1
TGCAGTGCTAGCGAAACAGGGGGCACTGAAGCTTTCTTT
CSASETGGTEAFF
>few|TRBJ2-1|TRBD2|TRBV3-1
TGTGCCAGCAGCCAAACTAGCGGGGGGGCAAAGTCGACCTACAATGAGCAGTTCTTC
CASSQTSGGAKSTYNEQFF
>many|TRBJ1-3|TRBD1|TRBV5-1
TGCGCCAGCAGCTGGGGACAGGCAAACACCATATATTTT
CASSWGQANTIYF
>many|TRBJ1-2|TRBD1|TRBV3-1
TGTGCCAGCAGCCAAGAACCCAACAGGGGTTATGGCTACACCTTC
CASSQEPNRGYGYTF
>.|TRBJ2-7|.|TRBV6-7
TGTGCCAGCAGTTACTCGAATTCTGAAGGGCAGCGCACCTTCTACGAGCAGTACTTC
CASSYSNSEGQRTFYEQYF
>.|TRBJ2-3|TRBD2|TRBV20-1
TGCAGCGGACTAGCAACTAGCACACATACGCAATATTTT
CSGLATSTHTQYF
>.|TRBJ2-1|.|TRBV19
TGTGCCAGTAGTATAGGGTCGGCCTACAATGAGCAGTTCTTC
CASSIGSAYNEQFF
>few|TRBJ2-3|.|TRBV11-2
TGTGCCAGCAGCTTAGGACTAGAGGGCACAGATACGCAGTATTTT
CASSLGLEGTDTQYF
>.|TRBJ2-3|.|TRBV12-3/TRBV12-4
TGTGCCAGCAGCCCCCGGGCCCCCAGGGGCACAGATACGCAGTATTTT
CASSPRAPRGTDTQYF
>many|TRBJ2-7|.|TRBV5-1
TGCGCCAGCAGCGAAGGGACTGCCTACGAGCAGTACTTC
CASSEGTAYEQYF
>many|TRBJ1-4|TRBD1|TRBV12-3/TRBV12-4
TGTGCCAGCAGAAACCACGCAGGGGGATGGAAGAATGAAAAACTGTTTTTT
CASRNHAGGWKNEKLFF
>many|TRBJ1-1|TRBD1|TRBV24-1
TGTGCCACCAGTGATTTGAATGACAGGGCTCCGAACACTGAAGCTTTCTTT
CATSDLNDRAPNTEAFF
>few|TRBJ1-1|.|TRBV29-1
TGCAGCGTTTTCCGGGGAAACACTGAAGCTTTCTTT
CSVFRGNTEAFF
>many|TRBJ2-1|.|TRBV29-1
TGCAGCGTTCGGCTCCACGATGAGCAGTTCTTC
CSVRLHDEQFF